This TCR beta chain was recovered during a study of T-cell memory formation after mild COVID-19. Overall study: TCR clusters showed largely donor specificity.

This clonotype has a handful of counts. Its antigen is undetermined. Via MiXCR, TCRdb re-called the 5' RACE reads, giving one row per CDR3 protein. The sample lists 350,000 or so distinct CDR3 sequences; roughly 21% were seen once. Points from the study as a whole: Pre-infection memory harbored some responding clones, suggesting cross-reactive memory joined. Contracting CD8+ clones were enriched in EMRA, CD4+ mainly in CM and EM.

The source of this sequence is an adult woman who had mild COVID-19 (a few samples of this study predate the infection). Cell type and time point are not known. Sequenced sample: PBMCs or a T cell subset sorted from them (not recorded which).

Written as DNA, the CDR3 is TGTGCCAGCAGCTGGCAGGGGGCCACTGAAGCTTTCTTT. As protein: CASSWQGATEAFF. The chain recombines TRBV7-3 with TRBJ1-1; 8 bases are shared with TRBD1. The junction had 2 bases not matched to a gene; V was cut back by 4 bases and J by 4 bases. CDR3 length equals 13 residues. Germline V lookup: CDR1 SGHTA, CDR2 FQGTGA.